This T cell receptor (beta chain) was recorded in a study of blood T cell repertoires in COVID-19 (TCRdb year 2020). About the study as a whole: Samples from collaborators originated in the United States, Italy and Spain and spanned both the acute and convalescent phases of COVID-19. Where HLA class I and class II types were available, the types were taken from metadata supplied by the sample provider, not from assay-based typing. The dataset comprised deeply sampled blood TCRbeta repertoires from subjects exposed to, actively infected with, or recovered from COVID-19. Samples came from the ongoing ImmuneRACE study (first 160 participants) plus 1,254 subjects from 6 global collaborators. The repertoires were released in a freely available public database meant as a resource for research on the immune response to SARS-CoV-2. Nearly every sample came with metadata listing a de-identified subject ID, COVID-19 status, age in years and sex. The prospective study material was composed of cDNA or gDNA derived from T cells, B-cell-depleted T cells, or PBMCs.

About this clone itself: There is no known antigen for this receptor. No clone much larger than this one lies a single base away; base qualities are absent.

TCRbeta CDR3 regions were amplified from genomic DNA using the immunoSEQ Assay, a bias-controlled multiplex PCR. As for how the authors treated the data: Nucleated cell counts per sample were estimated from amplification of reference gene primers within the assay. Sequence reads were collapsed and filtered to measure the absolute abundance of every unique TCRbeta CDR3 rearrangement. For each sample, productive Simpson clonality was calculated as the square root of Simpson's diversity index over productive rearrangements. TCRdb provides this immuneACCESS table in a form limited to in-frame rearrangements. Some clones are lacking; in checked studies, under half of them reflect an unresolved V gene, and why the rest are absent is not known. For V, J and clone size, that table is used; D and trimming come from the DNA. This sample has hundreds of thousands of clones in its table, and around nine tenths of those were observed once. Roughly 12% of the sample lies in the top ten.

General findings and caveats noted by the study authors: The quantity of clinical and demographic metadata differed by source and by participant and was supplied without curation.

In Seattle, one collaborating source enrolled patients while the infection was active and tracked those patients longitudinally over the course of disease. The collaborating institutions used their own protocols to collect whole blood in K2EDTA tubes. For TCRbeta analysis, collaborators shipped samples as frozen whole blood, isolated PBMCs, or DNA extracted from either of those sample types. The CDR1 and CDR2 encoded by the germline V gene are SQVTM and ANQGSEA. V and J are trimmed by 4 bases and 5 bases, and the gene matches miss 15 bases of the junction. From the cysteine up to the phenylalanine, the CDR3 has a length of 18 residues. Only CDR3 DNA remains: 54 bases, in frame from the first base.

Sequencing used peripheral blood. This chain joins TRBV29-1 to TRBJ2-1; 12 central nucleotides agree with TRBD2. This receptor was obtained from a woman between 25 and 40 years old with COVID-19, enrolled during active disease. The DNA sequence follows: TGCAGCGTTGGTCTTACTAGCGGGAGGCCGGTAGGAGACAATGAGCAGTTCTTC. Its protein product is CSVGLTSGRPVGDNEQFF.